Listed below are T cell receptor beta chains from one sample, sequenced in a study of blood T cell repertoires in COVID-19. Assay used: immunoSEQ multiplex PCR; TCRdb lists only in-frame clones, some missing. Of around 69,000 clones listed, 84% were seen once; the top ten hold more than 7%. The sequenced sample consisted of peripheral blood. These receptors were collected from a man aged 50 to 59 with active COVID-19. Both conserved end residues are part of each CDR3. Size is stated for part of the rows, as once, few or many counts, or as a class when the clone is expanded.

cdr3_length: 14
clone_size: NA
v_call: TRBV10-2
cdr3_aa: CASRGQGLSYEQYF

cdr3_length: 14
clone_size: NA
v_call: TRBV5-1
cdr3_aa: CASSKGQGGETQYF

cdr3_length: 15
clone_size: once
v_call: TRBV19
cdr3_aa: CASSRSGTMNTEAFF

cdr3_length: 14
clone_size: NA
v_call: TRBV6-4
cdr3_aa: CASSWTRGYNEQFF

cdr3_length: 14
clone_size: NA
v_call: TRBV6-2/TRBV6-3
cdr3_aa: CASSGQGAFTEAFF

cdr3_length: 14
clone_size: NA
v_call: TRBV3-1/TRBV3-2
cdr3_aa: CASSHGLAGATQYF

cdr3_length: 14
clone_size: NA
v_call: TRBV15
cdr3_aa: CATTDGGVTDTQYF

cdr3_length: 13
clone_size: NA
v_call: TRBV29-1
cdr3_aa: CSVPGLAEETQYF

cdr3_length: 11
clone_size: few
v_call: TRBV6-5
cdr3_aa: CASGSAEKLFF

cdr3_length: 15
clone_size: NA
v_call: TRBV5-1
cdr3_aa: CASSPEGDSTDTQYF

cdr3_length: 12
clone_size: NA
v_call: TRBV7-9
cdr3_aa: CASSPKNTEAFF

cdr3_length: 15
clone_size: NA
v_call: TRBV5-4
cdr3_aa: CASSIMTGGENEQYF

cdr3_length: 11
clone_size: NA
v_call: TRBV10-3
cdr3_aa: CAISESRVSYF

cdr3_length: 17
clone_size: NA
v_call: TRBV7-6
cdr3_aa: CASSLPLAGTNTGELFF

cdr3_length: 21
clone_size: NA
v_call: TRBV6-4
cdr3_aa: CASSDCPGPRDGSGRPSGGFF

cdr3_length: 15
clone_size: NA
v_call: TRBV5-6
cdr3_aa: CASSFSGGNLNEQFF

cdr3_length: 15
clone_size: once
v_call: TRBV10-3
cdr3_aa: CAISARWGGTDTQYF

cdr3_length: 16
clone_size: NA
v_call: TRBV7-2
cdr3_aa: CASSSRGGQGGSPLHF

cdr3_length: 14
clone_size: once
v_call: TRBV27
cdr3_aa: CASSLGDRGREQYF

cdr3_length: 15
clone_size: NA
v_call: TRBV7-2
cdr3_aa: CASSWTSGVADTQYF

cdr3_length: 15
clone_size: NA
v_call: TRBV7-9
cdr3_aa: CASSLDRGGSYEQYF

cdr3_length: 22
clone_size: NA
v_call: TRBV9
cdr3_aa: CASSVTTPGTSGTKSSYNEQFF

cdr3_length: 15
clone_size: NA
v_call: TRBV2
cdr3_aa: CASSDRYLANYGYTF

cdr3_length: 15
clone_size: NA
v_call: TRBV25-1
cdr3_aa: CASSDGGAAYNEQFF

cdr3_length: 14
clone_size: NA
v_call: TRBV4-1
cdr3_aa: CASSPVDTHNEQFF

cdr3_length: 14
clone_size: few
v_call: TRBV5-4
cdr3_aa: CASSLGRGDSPLHF

cdr3_length: 14
clone_size: NA
v_call: TRBV7-6
cdr3_aa: CASSLGQGNQPQHF

cdr3_length: 14
clone_size: NA
v_call: TRBV10-3
cdr3_aa: CATTSSGTNYGYTF

cdr3_length: 12
clone_size: few
v_call: TRBV5-4
cdr3_aa: CASSQEDYEQYF

cdr3_length: 14
clone_size: few
v_call: TRBV2
cdr3_aa: CASSVSGRGDEQFF

cdr3_length: 17
clone_size: NA
v_call: TRBV18
cdr3_aa: CASSPTVNNPSSYEQYF

cdr3_length: 16
clone_size: NA
v_call: TRBV2
cdr3_aa: CASSRPSGSRTDTQYF

cdr3_length: 14
clone_size: NA
v_call: TRBV19
cdr3_aa: CASSIGNIQRGYTF